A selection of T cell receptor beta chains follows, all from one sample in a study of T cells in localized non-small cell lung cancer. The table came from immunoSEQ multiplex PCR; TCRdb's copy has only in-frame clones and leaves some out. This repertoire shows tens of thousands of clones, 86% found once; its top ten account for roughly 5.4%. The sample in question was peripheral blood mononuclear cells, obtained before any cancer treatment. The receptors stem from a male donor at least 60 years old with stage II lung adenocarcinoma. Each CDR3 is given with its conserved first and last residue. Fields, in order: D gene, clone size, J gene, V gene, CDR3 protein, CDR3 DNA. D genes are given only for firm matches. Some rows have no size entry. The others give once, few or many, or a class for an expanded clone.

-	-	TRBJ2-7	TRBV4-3	CASSQEARGPSYEQYF	TGCGCCAGCAGCCAAGAAGCTAGAGGGCCCTCCTACGAGCAGTACTTC
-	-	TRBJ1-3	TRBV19	CGSSGNTIYF	TGCGGGAGCTCTGGAAACACCATATATTTT
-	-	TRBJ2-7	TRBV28	CASSLEGAEQYF	TGTGCCAGCAGTTTAGAAGGGGCCGAGCAGTACTTC
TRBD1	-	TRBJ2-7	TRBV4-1	CASSTSTGGFGEQYF	TGCGCCAGCAGCACATCGACAGGGGGCTTTGGGGAGCAGTACTTC
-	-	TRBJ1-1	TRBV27	CASSLYRSYTEAFF	TGTGCCAGCAGTTTATACAGGTCCTACACTGAAGCTTTCTTT
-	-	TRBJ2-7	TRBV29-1	CSVRDGEQYF	TGCAGCGTTCGGGACGGCGAGCAGTACTTC
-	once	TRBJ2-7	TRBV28	CASRDSGSEQYF	TGTGCCAGCAGAGACTCAGGGAGCGAGCAGTACTTC
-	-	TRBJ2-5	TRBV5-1	CASSPGVALPTQYF	TGCGCCAGCAGCCCCGGGGTAGCCCTGCCTACCCAGTACTTC
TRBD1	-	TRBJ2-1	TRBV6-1	CASGTEFYNEQFF	TGTGCCTCCGGGACAGAGTTCTACAATGAGCAGTTCTTC
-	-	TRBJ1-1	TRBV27	CASSLLENTEAFF	TGTGCCAGCAGTTTACTCGAGAACACTGAAGCTTTCTTT
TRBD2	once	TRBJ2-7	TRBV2	CASSYQRDSYEQYF	TGTGCCAGCAGCTACCAGCGGGACTCCTACGAGCAGTACTTC
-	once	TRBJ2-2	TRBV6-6	CASSSVGATGELFF	TGTGCCAGCAGTTCGGTTGGGGCGACCGGGGAGCTGTTTTTT
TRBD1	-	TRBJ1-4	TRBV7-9	CASSPLGQGSEKLFF	TGTGCCAGCAGCCCTTTGGGACAGGGATCCGAAAAACTGTTTTTT
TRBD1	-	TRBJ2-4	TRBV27	CASSRQGINIQYF	TGTGCCAGCTCCCGACAGGGGATAAACATTCAGTACTTC
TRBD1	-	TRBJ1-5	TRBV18	CASSGDRNQPQHF	TGTGCCAGCTCCGGGGACAGGAATCAGCCCCAGCATTTT
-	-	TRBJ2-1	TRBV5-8	CASSIGVAAYNEQFF	TGTGCCAGCAGCATTGGGGTAGCGGCTTACAATGAGCAGTTCTTC
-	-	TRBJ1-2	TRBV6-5	CASREGYGYTF	TGTGCCAGCAGAGAGGGATATGGCTACACCTTC
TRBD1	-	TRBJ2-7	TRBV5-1	CASSLSTGGVSYEQYF	TGCGCCAGCAGCCTCTCGACAGGGGGAGTTTCCTACGAGCAGTACTTC
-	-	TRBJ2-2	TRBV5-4	CASSFLAGELFF	TGTGCCAGCAGCTTTCTAGCGGGGGAGCTGTTTTTT
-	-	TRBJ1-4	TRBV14	CASSQFNGIVTNEKLFF	TGTGCCAGCAGCCAATTCAACGGAATCGTTACTAATGAAAAACTGTTTTTT
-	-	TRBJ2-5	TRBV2	CASSGRDQETQYF	TGTGCCAGCAGTGGCCGGGATCAAGAGACCCAGTACTTC
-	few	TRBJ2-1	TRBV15	CATSRVEKAGYNEQFF	TGTGCCACCAGCAGAGTGGAGAAGGCAGGGTACAATGAGCAGTTCTTC
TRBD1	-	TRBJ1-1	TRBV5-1	CASSAPGGWTEAFF	TGCGCCAGCAGCGCCCCAGGGGGTTGGACTGAAGCTTTCTTT
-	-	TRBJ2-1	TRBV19	CASTPTRGRIEQFF	TGTGCCAGTACCCCAACCCGGGGGCGGATCGAGCAGTTCTTC
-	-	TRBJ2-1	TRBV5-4	CASSLATSNEQFF	TGTGCCAGCAGCTTGGCAACTAGTAATGAGCAGTTCTTC
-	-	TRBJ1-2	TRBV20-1	CSASGYTF	TGCAGTGCTTCCGGCTACACCTTC
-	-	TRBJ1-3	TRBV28	CASSSPPHSGNTIYF	TGTGCCAGCAGTTCACCTCCTCACTCTGGAAACACCATATATTTT
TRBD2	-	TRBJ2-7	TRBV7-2	CASSLFGTGVSGGIEQYF	TGTGCCAGCAGCTTATTCGGAACGGGCGTCTCGGGAGGTATCGAGCAGTACTTC
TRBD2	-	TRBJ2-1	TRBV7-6	CASSASSGLYNEQFF	TGTGCCAGCAGCGCGTCTAGCGGACTCTACAATGAGCAGTTCTTC
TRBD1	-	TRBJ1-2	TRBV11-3	CASAYGQANYGYTF	TGTGCCAGTGCCTATGGACAGGCCAACTATGGCTACACCTTC
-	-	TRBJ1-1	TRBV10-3	CAISDSRNTEAFF	TGTGCCATCAGTGACAGTCGGAACACTGAAGCTTTCTTT
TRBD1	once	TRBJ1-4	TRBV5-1	CASSLDRGEKLFF	TGCGCCAGCAGCTTGGACAGGGGTGAAAAACTGTTTTTT
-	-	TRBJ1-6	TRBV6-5	CASSSRTPYNSPLHF	TGTGCCAGCAGTTCGCGGACCCCTTATAATTCACCCCTCCACTTT
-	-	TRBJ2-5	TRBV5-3	CARSLMGGRETQYF	TGTGCCAGAAGCTTGATGGGGGGGCGGGAGACCCAGTACTTC
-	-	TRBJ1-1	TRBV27	CASSEQRFTEAFF	TGTGCCAGCAGCGAACAGCGGTTCACTGAAGCTTTCTTT
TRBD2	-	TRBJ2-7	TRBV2	CASMTLTSGSYEQYF	TGTGCCAGCATGACCCTGACTAGCGGGAGTTACGAGCAGTACTTC
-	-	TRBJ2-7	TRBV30	CAWSRADSYEQYF	TGTGCCTGGAGCAGGGCCGACTCCTACGAGCAGTACTTC
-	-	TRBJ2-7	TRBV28	CASSLGPFYEQYF	TGTGCCAGCAGTTTAGGTCCTTTCTACGAGCAGTACTTC
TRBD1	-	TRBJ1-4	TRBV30	CAWDRGMSEKLFF	TGTGCCTGGGACAGGGGGATGAGTGAAAAACTGTTTTTT
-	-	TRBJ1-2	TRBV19	CASSMDRKYGYTF	TGTGCCAGTAGTATGGACCGAAAGTATGGCTACACCTTC
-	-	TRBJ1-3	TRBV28	CASSLSEGRVRSGNTIYF	TGTGCCAGCAGTTTATCCGAAGGGCGGGTCCGCTCTGGAAACACCATATATTTT
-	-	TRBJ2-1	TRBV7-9	CASSLVNEQFF	TGTGCCAGCAGCTTAGTGAATGAGCAGTTCTTC
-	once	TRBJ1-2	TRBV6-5	CASSYSSVVATGYTF	TGTGCCAGCAGTTACTCATCGGTAGTCGCGACGGGCTACACCTTC
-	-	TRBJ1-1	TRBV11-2	CASSSTDGTEAFF	TGTGCCAGCAGCTCCACGGACGGAACTGAAGCTTTCTTT
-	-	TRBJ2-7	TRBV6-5	CASSEGGISYEQYF	TGTGCCAGCAGTGAAGGGGGGATTTCCTACGAGCAGTACTTC
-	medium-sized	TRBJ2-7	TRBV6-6	CASQTGSVSEQYF	TGTGCCAGTCAAACGGGCTCCGTCTCCGAGCAGTACTTC
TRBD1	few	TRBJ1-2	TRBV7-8	CASSLDRGQGYTF	TGTGCCAGCAGCCTAGACAGGGGGCAAGGCTACACCTTC
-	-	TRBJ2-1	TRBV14	CASSQGFWTIYNEQFF	TGTGCCAGCAGCCAAGGTTTTTGGACTATCTACAATGAGCAGTTCTTC
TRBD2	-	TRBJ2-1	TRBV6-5	CASSPGVAGYNEQFF	TGTGCCAGCAGCCCCGGGGTAGCGGGGTACAATGAGCAGTTCTTC
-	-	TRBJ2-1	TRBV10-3	CAISESTGREQFF	TGTGCCATCAGTGAGTCTACGGGGCGTGAGCAGTTCTTC
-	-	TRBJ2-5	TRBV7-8	CASSLEAFKETQYF	TGTGCCAGCAGCTTAGAGGCATTTAAAGAGACCCAGTACTTC
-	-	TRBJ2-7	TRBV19	CAVRGSQGSYEQYF	TGTGCCGTGAGGGGGTCCCAAGGATCCTACGAGCAGTACTTC
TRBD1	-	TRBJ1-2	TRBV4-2	CASSQTGTGARGYTF	TGTGCCAGCAGCCAAACCGGGACAGGGGCTCGAGGCTACACCTTC